The text below deals with one T cell receptor beta chain. Its cognate antigen is unknown. The entry originates in a study of persistence of HIV-infected CD4 T cells. In the study overall: Two participants gave one leukapheresis sample; others gave up to about 180 mL blood repeatedly.

The libraries were made with immunoSEQ version 4 in survey mode. Produced via immunoSEQ multiplex PCR; TCRdb's table is partial and in-frame only. This sample has some 40,000 clones; 80% to 95% occur once, and the top ten carry 1.5% to 2%. Study findings and constraints: CMV- and Gag-responding cells had lower TCRbeta richness than CD3/CD28-responding cells.

Nonspecific anti-CD3/anti-CD28 bead stimulation represents the broad CD4+ T cell repertoire. Sorting selected CD4+ T cells upregulating both CD40 ligand and CD69. Sequenced material: CD4+ T cells sorted from PBMCs after approximately 19-hour stimulation, taken from a patient who received antiretroviral therapy. This receptor was identified in an adult man with HIV who was CMV-seropositive.

The CDR3 nucleotides read TGTGCCAGCAGCTTGAGGGGGGGGGCCTACACAGATACGCAGTATTTT. Translation: CASSLRGGAYTDTQYF. J is TRBJ2-3 and V is TRBV5-8; the D gene is possibly TRBD2 (7 bases). CDR3 length: 16 amino acids. With 1 base removed from V and 2 bases from J, the gap between germline ends came to 14 bases. From germline, CDR1 is SGHTS and CDR2 YDEGEE.